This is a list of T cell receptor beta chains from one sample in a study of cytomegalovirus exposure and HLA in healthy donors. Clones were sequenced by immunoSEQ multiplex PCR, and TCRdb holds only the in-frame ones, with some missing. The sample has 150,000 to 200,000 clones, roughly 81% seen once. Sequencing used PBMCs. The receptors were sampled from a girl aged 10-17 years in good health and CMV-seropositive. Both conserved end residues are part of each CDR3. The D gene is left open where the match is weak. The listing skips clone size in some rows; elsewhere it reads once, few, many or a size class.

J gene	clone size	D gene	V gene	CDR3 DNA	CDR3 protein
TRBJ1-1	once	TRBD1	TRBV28	TGTGCCAGCAACTCCGGGCCGGGACAGGGGAACACTGAAGCTTTCTTT	CASNSGPGQGNTEAFF
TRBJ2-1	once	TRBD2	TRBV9	TGTGCCAGCAGCGTAGGGGCTAGCGGGGCCGACGGGGATGAGCAGTTCTTC	CASSVGASGADGDEQFF
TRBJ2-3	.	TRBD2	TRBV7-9	TGTGCCAGCAGCTTATCAATAGCGGGGGTTCCCACAGATACGCAGTATTTT	CASSLSIAGVPTDTQYF
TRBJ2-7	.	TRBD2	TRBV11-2	TGTGCCAGCAGCACCGGGACTAGCGGCAGGTGGTACTTC	CASSTGTSGRWYF
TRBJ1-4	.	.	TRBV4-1	TGCGCCAGCAGCCACTGGGCCCCGGGAAATGAAAAACTGTTTTTT	CASSHWAPGNEKLFF
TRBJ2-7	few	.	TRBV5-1	TGCGCCAGCAGAAAGTCGCGGAGCTACGAGCAGTACTTC	CASRKSRSYEQYF
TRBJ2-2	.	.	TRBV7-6	TGTGCCAGCAGAAGGGGCACCGGGGAGCTGTTTTTT	CASRRGTGELFF
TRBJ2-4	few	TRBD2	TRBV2	TGTGCCAGCAGTGAATCTAGCGGGGGTTCTATAGCCAAAAACATTCAGTACTTC	CASSESSGGSIAKNIQYF
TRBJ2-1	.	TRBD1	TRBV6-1	TGTGCCAGCAACGGACAGGGGGCGGATGAGCAGTTCTTC	CASNGQGADEQFF
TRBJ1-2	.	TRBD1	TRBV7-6	TGTGCCAGCAGCCCTAGCCCGGGACAGGTCTATGGCTACACCTTC	CASSPSPGQVYGYTF
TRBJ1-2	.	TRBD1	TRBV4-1	TGCGCCAGCAGCCAGGGGACAGGGCTGCGCTATGGCTACACCTTC	CASSQGTGLRYGYTF
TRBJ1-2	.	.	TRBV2	TGTGCCAGCAGGGCAACGTTCTCTAACTATGGCTACACCTTC	CASRATFSNYGYTF
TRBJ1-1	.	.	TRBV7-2	TGTGCCAGCAGCTTAGCAGTGGGGCCCCGTGCTGAAGCTTTCTTT	CASSLAVGPRAEAFF
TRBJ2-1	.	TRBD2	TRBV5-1	TGCGCCAGCAGCTTGGTCCTAGCGGGGGGGGATGAGCAGTTCTTC	CASSLVLAGGDEQFF
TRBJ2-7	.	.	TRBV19	TGTGCCAGTAGTATTTGGCCCCCGTCGACGGACAAATCCTACGAGCAGTACTTC	CASSIWPPSTDKSYEQYF
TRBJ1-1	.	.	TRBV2	TGTGCCAGCAGTGAGAGGGTAGCTCGGAGGAAGAGAGCGAACACTGAAGCTTTCTTT	CASSERVARRKRANTEAFF
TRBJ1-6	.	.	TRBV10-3	TGTGCCATCAGTGAGCGACACAGTCTCTATAATTCACCCCTCCACTTT	CAISERHSLYNSPLHF
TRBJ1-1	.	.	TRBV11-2	TGTGCCAGCAGCTCGCCGCCTAGGGGCAACACTGAAGCTTTCTTT	CASSSPPRGNTEAFF
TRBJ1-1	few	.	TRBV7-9	TGTGCCAGCAGCTTAGATATGAACACTGAAGCTTTCTTT	CASSLDMNTEAFF
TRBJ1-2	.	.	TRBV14	TGTGCCAGCAGCCAAGAGCAGGGGCTGGTCTATGGCTACACCTTC	CASSQEQGLVYGYTF
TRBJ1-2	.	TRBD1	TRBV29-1	TGCAGGGCCGGGACAGGCTATGGCTACACCTTC	CRAGTGYGYTF
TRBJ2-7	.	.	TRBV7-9	TGTGCCAGCAGCTTATACAGGCAGGACGAGCAGTACTTC	CASSLYRQDEQYF
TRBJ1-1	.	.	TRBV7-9	TGTGCCAGTAGCCTTAGGTACAGGGTGGACACTGAAGCTTTCTTT	CASSLRYRVDTEAFF
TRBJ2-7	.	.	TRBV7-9	TGTGCCAGCAGCTTAGTAAAGGGGTCGGACGAGCAGTACTTC	CASSLVKGSDEQYF
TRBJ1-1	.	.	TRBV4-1	TGCGCCAGCAGCCAAGATCGGGGGACGCGGGGGACTGAAGCTTTCTTT	CASSQDRGTRGTEAFF